This T cell receptor beta chain is from a study of blood T cells in healthy people across ages. General study findings and limits: Any changes in expanded clonotypes were possibly confounded, as donor CMV status remained unknown.

The CDR3 has 14 residues. The V and J ends lost 6 bases and 6 bases, in that order; junction bases with no gene match: 5. Worth noting for this clonotype: What it binds is not known.

Through a sample-barcoded 5' primer and a J-beta primer mix, a second PCR was run for roughly 6 to 11 cycles. Every cDNA molecule carried a tag from a template-switch adaptor bearing 12 random nucleotides. TCRdb processed the 5' RACE reads anew with MiXCR; each CDR3 protein has one entry. This sample yields about 1.5 million distinct CDR3 sequences, of which 42% are seen a single time; roughly 7.7% belongs to the top ten. The source of this sequence is a woman younger than 30 in good health. The chain recombines TRBV12-3 or TRBV12-4 with TRBJ2-1, with 10 bases that match TRBD2. Sequencing was performed on blood. CDR3 protein: CASRDSGRSNEQFF. CDR3 nucleotide sequence: TGTGCCAGCAGAGATAGCGGGAGGTCCAATGAGCAGTTCTTC.